This T cell receptor (beta chain) appears in the sequencing data of a study of Ad26.COV2.S vaccination and SARS-CoV-2 variants. The study, taken as a whole, reports: Vaccine recipients had higher spike-specific TCR breadth than placebo recipients.

Germline V lookup: CDR1 SGHRS, CDR2 YFSETQ. V lost 4 bases and J lost 1, with 11 bases in between. CDR3 length equals 14 residues. In regard to this clone: Its antigen remains unidentified.

Treatment here: roughly 18 received Ad26.COV2.S at low or high dose, single or two shots; several received placebo; per-sample allocation not given. Day 63 after the first injection of vaccine or placebo was the sampling time. An Ad26 vector that expressed Wuhan-strain SARS-CoV-2 spike constituted the vaccine. Generated by immunoSEQ multiplex PCR, the TCRdb table keeps only in-frame clones and is missing some. Among 350,000 to 600,000 clones listed, nearly 90% were seen once. This receptor was obtained from a person aged 18 to 65 who received the Ad26.COV2.S COVID-19 vaccine or a placebo. The V and J genes are TRBV5-1 and TRBJ1-1; D possibly corresponds to TRBD1 (5 bases). Source: peripheral blood, taken in a trial of Ad26.COV2.S vaccine versus placebo. The CDR3 region is CASSPGWGNTEAFF. In nucleotides, the CDR3 is TGCGCCAGCAGCCCAGGGTGGGGGAACACTGAAGCTTTCTTT.